This T cell receptor (delta chain) was found in a study of gamma-delta chains in newborns, infants, children. Whole-study context: Polyclonal expansion of innate γδ T cells after birth follows microbial exposure.

TCRdb repeated clone calling on the reads with CATT. The top ten clones hold just under 9% of a sample with fewer than 13,000 delta-chain clones, approximately 8.3% of them seen once. This clone was seen only a few times. Trimming took 1 base from V and 5 from J, leaving 2 bases between them. Germline V gives CDR1 GEAIGNYY, CDR2 EKD. This CDR3 spans 13 amino acids. The chain links TRDV2 to TRDJ3; D gene ambiguous. Sequenced input: blood. The receptor comes from a child who was a newborn, infant or young child, either healthy, febrile or measles-vaccinated (not recorded which). CDR3 region: CACDTRDTRQMFF. The CDR3 DNA sequence: TGTGCCTGTGACACTCGGGACACCCGACAGATGTTTTTC.